Reported below is one TCR beta chain. Germline assignment: CDR1 MDHEN and CDR2 SYDVKM. V was shortened by 2 bases and J by 0 bases, with 13 bases between the two germline ends. This CDR3 region has 16 residues. The sample belongs to a study of blood T cell repertoires in COVID-19. Study overall: T cells, B-cell-depleted T cells, or PBMCs supplied cDNA or gDNA.

Original methodology: Nucleated cell counts were estimated from reference gene primer amplification. The protocol was immunoSEQ multiplex PCR, while the TCRdb copy is restricted to in-frame clones and leaves out a portion. Clone size and the V and J calls come from that table; the DNA yielded D and trimming. This sample has around 190,000 clones, with 80% to 90% found just once. In Cohort 3, a recovered donor had either two negative PCRs, clearance, or symptom resolution. The V call is TRBV28, the J call TRBJ1-2; D unresolved. The material sequenced was PBMCs or T cells enriched from blood (not recorded which). The clonotype was recovered from a woman between 18 and 30 years old who had recovered from COVID-19. The CDR3 DNA reads as TGTGCCAGCAGTTTACTGGCCGGGGAGACTAACTATGGCTACACCTTC. Encoded protein: CASSLLAGETNYGYTF.